Listed below are T cell receptor beta chains from one sample, sequenced in a study of T cell changes during pregnancy in multiple sclerosis. The data were produced by immunoSEQ multiplex PCR, yet TCRdb's version contains in-frame clones alone and is incomplete. The profile shows 30,000 to 40,000 clones, around 91% of them singletons. Material: CD4+ T cells from peripheral blood mononuclear cells, obtained in the second trimester of pregnancy. The source is a female donor with multiple sclerosis, enrolled in a pregnancy study. Both conserved end residues are part of each CDR3. A D gene is named only where the DNA matches it firmly. For some rows the clone size is stated as once, few or many, or as a class when expanded; others skip it.

d_gene	v_gene	j_gene	abundance	CDR3nt	CDR3aa
-	TRBV18	TRBJ1-2	-	TGTGCCAGCTCACCCCCCTATAGGGGAAGCTATGGCTACACCTTC	CASSPPYRGSYGYTF
-	TRBV19	TRBJ2-1	-	TGTGCCAGTAGTCGAGCCTATGAGCAGTTCTTC	CASSRAYEQFF
TRBD2	TRBV4-3	TRBJ2-1	-	TGCGCCAGCAGGCGGGAGGGCCGGGGTGAGCAGTTCTTC	CASRREGRGEQFF
TRBD2	TRBV4-3	TRBJ2-1	-	TGCGCCAGCAGCCAAGAAGCTAGCGGGACCTACAATGAGCAGTTCTTC	CASSQEASGTYNEQFF
-	TRBV30	TRBJ1-3	-	TGTGCCTGGAGTACCAGACAGCACTCTGGAAACACCATATATTTT	CAWSTRQHSGNTIYF
-	TRBV9	TRBJ2-1	-	TGTGCCAGCAGCGTCCGGGACATACTCAATGAGCAGTTCTTC	CASSVRDILNEQFF
TRBD1	TRBV11-2	TRBJ2-7	-	TGTGCCAGCAGCACTCCGGACAGGAACTACGAGCAGTACTTC	CASSTPDRNYEQYF
-	TRBV4-3	TRBJ2-1	-	TGCGCCAGCAGCCAAGAAGCCAGGGGAGAGCTTAATGAGCAGTTCTTC	CASSQEARGELNEQFF
-	TRBV7-9	TRBJ1-1	-	TGTGCCAGCAGCTCGAAGGAGGCCCCCATGGAAGCTTTCTTT	CASSSKEAPMEAFF
TRBD2	TRBV7-3	TRBJ2-3	-	TGTGCCAGCAGCCCCCACCAGTATGGACTAGCGGACACAGATACGCAGTATTTT	CASSPHQYGLADTDTQYF
TRBD2	TRBV18	TRBJ2-7	-	TGTGCCAGCTCACGCACGGGAGGAGCGGGTCGGAACGTTTACGAGCAGTACTTC	CASSRTGGAGRNVYEQYF
-	TRBV28	TRBJ1-2	once	TGTGCCAGCAGCCCCGGGGGGACCGGCTATGGCTACACCTTC	CASSPGGTGYGYTF
-	TRBV5-1	TRBJ1-5	-	TGCGCCAGCAGCTTCGGGGGGGGCCACAATCAGCCCCAGCATTTT	CASSFGGGHNQPQHF
-	TRBV6-4	TRBJ2-2	-	TGTGCCAGCAGAGGACAGTCCACCGGGGAGCTGTTTTTT	CASRGQSTGELFF
TRBD1	TRBV11-3	TRBJ1-4	-	TGTGCCAGCAGCAACTCCGGGACAGGGAATGAAAAACTGTTTTTT	CASSNSGTGNEKLFF
TRBD1	TRBV20-1	TRBJ1-1	-	TGCAGTCAGGGGGCGGGGACTGAAGCTTTCTTT	CSQGAGTEAFF
TRBD1	TRBV7-3	TRBJ1-5	-	TGTGCCAGCAGCCTTAGGGACAGGGGGATAAGTTGCAATCAGCCCCAGCATTTT	CASSLRDRGISCNQPQHF
TRBD1	TRBV11-2	TRBJ2-7	-	TGTGCCAGCAGCCTACGGACAGGACTGTCCTACGAGCAGTACTTC	CASSLRTGLSYEQYF
TRBD1	TRBV5-1	TRBJ2-7	-	TGCGCCAGCAGCTTGGCCGGGACAGGGGCGTACGAGCAGTACTTC	CASSLAGTGAYEQYF
TRBD1	TRBV2	TRBJ2-5	-	TGTGCCAGCAGTGAAGCTAGGGGGCGCTTGGAGACCCAGTACTTC	CASSEARGRLETQYF
TRBD1	TRBV6-6	TRBJ1-2	-	TGTGCCAGCTCTCCCTCCGGGACAGACTATGGCTACACCTTC	CASSPSGTDYGYTF
TRBD1	TRBV2	TRBJ1-1	once	TGTGCCAGCAGTGAAGTTTGGACAGGTACACTGAACACTGAAGCTTTCTTT	CASSEVWTGTLNTEAFF
-	TRBV5-1	TRBJ2-7	-	TGCGCCAGCAGCTTGGTTGTATCCCCCTACGAGCAGTACTTC	CASSLVVSPYEQYF
-	TRBV6-1	TRBJ1-2	-	TGTGCCAGCACTGGCAGTTACTATGGCTACACCTTC	CASTGSYYGYTF
-	TRBV5-6	TRBJ1-5	-	TGTGCCAGCAGCTTGGGCGGTTCGGTGGTATACCAGCCCCAGCATTTT	CASSLGGSVVYQPQHF
-	TRBV30	TRBJ2-1	-	TGTGCCTGGAGCGTAAACTTCCTTGACAATGAGCAGTTCTTC	CAWSVNFLDNEQFF
TRBD1	TRBV7-9	TRBJ2-7	-	TGTGCCAGCAGCTTAAGTGACAGGGGGAAGTACGAGCAGTACTTC	CASSLSDRGKYEQYF